This TCR beta chain is drawn from a study of T cells in Graves' hyperthyroidism and ophthalmopathy. Across the whole study: Peripheral blood was secured at the point of initial diagnosis, before any treatment.

This clonotype was counted many times. Its matching antigen is unknown. Findings and caveats of the study: Blood samples included most of the expanded thyroid clonotypes exceeding 0.001. For ophthalmopathy, model prediction preceded onset by a median about 6 months.

The cohort's ophthalmopathy patients, a group with duration under 3 months, had a Clinical Activity Score of at least 3 and a NOSPECS grade of at least 4. V lost 5 bases and J lost 1, with 5 bases in between. The CDR3 covers 12 residues. The germline V gene encodes CDR1 MNHEY and CDR2 SVGAGI. Amplification of TCR beta CDR3 regions was performed using RNA transcripts as template. The HTBI primer set was used in a first-round RT-PCR of the TCR CDR3. Via MiXCR, TCRdb re-called the multiplex PCR reads, giving one row per CDR3 protein. The sample lists about 52,000 distinct CDR3 sequences, roughly 50% occurring once.

The V call is TRBV6-5, the J call TRBJ1-1; D not certain. Sequencing was carried out using blood. This TCR was sampled from a woman in her forties or fifties with Graves' ophthalmopathy. The CDR3 sequence: CASSTPNTEAFF. CDR3 sequence (DNA): TGTGCCAGCAGTACACCGAACACTGAAGCTTTCTTT.